The clone carrying this TCR beta chain was counted a few times. These data come from a study of blood T cell repertoires in COVID-19. Here immunoSEQ multiplex PCR was the method, and the copy in TCRdb shows in-frame clones only, minus some. The sample holds over 300,000 clones, roughly 90% seen once. Source material: peripheral blood. This clonotype was obtained from a man between 18 and 35 years old with active or convalescent COVID-19.

CDR3 DNA: TGTGCCAGCAGCGCCAATACAGGGGGCTCAGCTTTCTTT. It is translated as CASSANTGGSAFF. This sequence joins TRBV7-2 and TRBJ1-1; 9 nucleotides agree with TRBD1. The CDR3 is 13 residues long. The V gene end was trimmed by 5 bases and the J gene end by 10 bases; junction bases not matched to a gene: 8. Germline V gives CDR1 SGHTA, CDR2 FQGNSA.